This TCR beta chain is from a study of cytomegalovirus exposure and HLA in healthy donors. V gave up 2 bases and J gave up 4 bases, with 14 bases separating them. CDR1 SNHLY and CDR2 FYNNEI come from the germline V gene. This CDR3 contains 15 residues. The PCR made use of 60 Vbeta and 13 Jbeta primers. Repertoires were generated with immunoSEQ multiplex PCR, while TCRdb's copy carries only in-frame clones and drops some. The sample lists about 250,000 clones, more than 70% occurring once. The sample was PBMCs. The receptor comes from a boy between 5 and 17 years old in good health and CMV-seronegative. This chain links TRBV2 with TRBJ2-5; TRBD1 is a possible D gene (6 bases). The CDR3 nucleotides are TGTGCCAGCAGTGAAACCAGACAGGTAGTAGAGACCCAGTACTTC. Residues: CASSETRQVVETQYF.